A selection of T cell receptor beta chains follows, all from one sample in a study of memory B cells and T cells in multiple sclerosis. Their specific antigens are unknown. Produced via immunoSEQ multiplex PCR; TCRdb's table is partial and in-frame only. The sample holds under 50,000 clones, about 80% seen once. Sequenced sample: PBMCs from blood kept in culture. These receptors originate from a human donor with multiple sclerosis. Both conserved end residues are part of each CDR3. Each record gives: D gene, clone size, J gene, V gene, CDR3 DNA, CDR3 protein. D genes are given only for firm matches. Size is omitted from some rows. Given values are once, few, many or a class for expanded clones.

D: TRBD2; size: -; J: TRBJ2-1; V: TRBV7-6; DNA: TGTGCCAGCAGCCCGAGTGGGACTAGCGGTCACAATGAGCAGTTCTTC; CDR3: CASSPSGTSGHNEQFF
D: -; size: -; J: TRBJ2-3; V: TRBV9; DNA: TGTGCCAGCAGCGTAGGTAGGATCGGGGGGCCAAGCACAGATACGCAGTATTTT; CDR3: CASSVGRIGGPSTDTQYF
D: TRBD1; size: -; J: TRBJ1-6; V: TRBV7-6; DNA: TGTGCCAGCAGCCAATTGACAGGGAGCTCCTATAATTCACCCCTCCACTTT; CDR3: CASSQLTGSSYNSPLHF
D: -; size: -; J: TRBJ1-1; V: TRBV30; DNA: TGTGCCTGGAGCCCAACTGGCTACACTGAAGCTTTCTTT; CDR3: CAWSPTGYTEAFF
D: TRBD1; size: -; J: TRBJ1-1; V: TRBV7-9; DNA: TGTGCCAGCAGCCCCCCGGACAGGCTGAACACTGAAGCTTTCTTT; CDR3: CASSPPDRLNTEAFF
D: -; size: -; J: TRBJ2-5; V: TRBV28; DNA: TGTGCCAGCAGTTTAACGCCAGAACACCAAGAGACCCAGTACTTC; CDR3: CASSLTPEHQETQYF
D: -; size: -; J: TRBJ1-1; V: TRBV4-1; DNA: TGCGCCAGCAGCCAAGATCACCCGGGGGTGAGTACTGAAGCTTTCTTT; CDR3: CASSQDHPGVSTEAFF
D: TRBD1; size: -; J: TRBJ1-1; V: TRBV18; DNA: TGTGCCAGCTCACCATCCACAGGGGTTCTGACTGAAGCTTTCTTT; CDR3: CASSPSTGVLTEAFF
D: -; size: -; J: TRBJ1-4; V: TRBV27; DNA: TGTGCCAGCAGTTTAATTCCAGTAGGCGAAAAACTGTTTTTT; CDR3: CASSLIPVGEKLFF
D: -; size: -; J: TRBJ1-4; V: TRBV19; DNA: TGTGCCAGTAGTACCTCAGTTGCAACTAATGAAAAACTGTTTTTT; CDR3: CASSTSVATNEKLFF
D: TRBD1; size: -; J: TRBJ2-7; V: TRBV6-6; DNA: TGTGCCAGCAGTTTGGGACAGGGCCACAACGAGCAGTACTTC; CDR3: CASSLGQGHNEQYF
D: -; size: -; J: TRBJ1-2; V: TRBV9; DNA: TGTGCCAGCAGCACCCCGAGGAGGACAATCTATGGCTACACCTTC; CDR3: CASSTPRRTIYGYTF
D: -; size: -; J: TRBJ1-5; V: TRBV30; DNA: TGTGCCTGGAGTTTAGACCGTAATCAGCCCCAGCATTTT; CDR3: CAWSLDRNQPQHF
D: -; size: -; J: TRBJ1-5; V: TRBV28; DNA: TGTGCCAGCAGTCCGGACACCTATAGCAATCAGCCCCAGCATTTT; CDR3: CASSPDTYSNQPQHF
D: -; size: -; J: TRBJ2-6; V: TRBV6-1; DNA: TGTGCCAGCAGTGAAACGGGAACCGGGGCCAACGTCCTGACTTTC; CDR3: CASSETGTGANVLTF
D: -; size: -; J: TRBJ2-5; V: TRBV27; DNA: TGTGCCAGCAGTTATCGTTACCGAACAGAAGAGACCCAGTACTTC; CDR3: CASSYRYRTEETQYF
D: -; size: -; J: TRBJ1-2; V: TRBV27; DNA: TGTGCCAGCAGCCCCCGGACAGAAGGATACTATGGCTACACCTTC; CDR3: CASSPRTEGYYGYTF
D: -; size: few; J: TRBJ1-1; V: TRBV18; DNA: TGTGCCAGCTCACCAAGGAATTTTGAGAACACTGAAGCTTTCTTT; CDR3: CASSPRNFENTEAFF
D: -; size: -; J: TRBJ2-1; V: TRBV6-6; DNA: TGTGCCAGCAGTAGGGCCAGCTCCTACAATGAGCAGTTCTTC; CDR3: CASSRASSYNEQFF
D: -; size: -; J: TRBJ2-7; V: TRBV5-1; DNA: TGCGCCAGCAGCTCCAGCTCCCAGACAGGAACCTACGAGCAGTACTTC; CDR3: CASSSSSQTGTYEQYF
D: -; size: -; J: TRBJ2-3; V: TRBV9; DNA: TGTGCCAGCAGCGTAGCGGGCACAGATACGCAGTATTTT; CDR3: CASSVAGTDTQYF
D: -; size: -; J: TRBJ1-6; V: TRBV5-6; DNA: TGTGCCAGCAGCTTGATTGGTCGAGGCTATAATTCACCCCTCCACTTT; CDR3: CASSLIGRGYNSPLHF
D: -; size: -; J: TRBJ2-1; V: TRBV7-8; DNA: TGTGCCAGCAGCCCCCACATCGATGAGCAGTTCTTC; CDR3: CASSPHIDEQFF
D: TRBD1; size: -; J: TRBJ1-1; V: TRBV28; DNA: TGTGCCAGCAGTTCGACAGGGGAGAACACTGAAGCTTTCTTT; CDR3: CASSSTGENTEAFF
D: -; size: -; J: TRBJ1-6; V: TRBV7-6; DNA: TGTGCCAGCAGCCCCGGGAGGGGAGGGAATCCACCCCTCCACTTT; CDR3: CASSPGRGGNPPLHF
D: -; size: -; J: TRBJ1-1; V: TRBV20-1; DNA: TGCAGTGCAGACAGGAACACTGAAGCTTTCTTT; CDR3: CSADRNTEAFF
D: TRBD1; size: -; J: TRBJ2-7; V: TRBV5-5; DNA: TGTGCCAGCAGCTCTCTAGACAGGGGCTCCTACTACGAGCAGTACTTC; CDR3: CASSSLDRGSYYEQYF
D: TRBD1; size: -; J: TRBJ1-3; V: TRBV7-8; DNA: TGTGCCAGCGGCTTCCGGACAGGGGCCTTCTCTGGAAACACCATATATTTT; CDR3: CASGFRTGAFSGNTIYF
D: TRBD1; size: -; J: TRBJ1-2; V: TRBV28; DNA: TGTGCCAGCAGAAGGGAATCGACAGGGTACTATGGCTACACCTTC; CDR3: CASRRESTGYYGYTF
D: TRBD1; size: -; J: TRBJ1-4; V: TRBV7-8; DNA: TGTGCCAGCAGCCTTCAGGGGGGGATGAAGAAACTGTTTTTT; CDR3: CASSLQGGMKKLFF
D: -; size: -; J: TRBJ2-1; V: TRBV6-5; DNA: TGTGCCAGCAGTTACGGAAGGGGTGAGCAGTTCTTC; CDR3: CASSYGRGEQFF
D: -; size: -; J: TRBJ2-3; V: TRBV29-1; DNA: TGCAGCGTTGAAGGGGGCAGGGGAGCAGATACGCAGTATTTT; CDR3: CSVEGGRGADTQYF
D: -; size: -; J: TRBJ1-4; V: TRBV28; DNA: TGTGCCAGCAGCAGGTTCGGGGGAACTAATGAAAAACTGTTTTTT; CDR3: CASSRFGGTNEKLFF
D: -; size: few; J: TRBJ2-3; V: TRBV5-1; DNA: TGCGCCAGCAGCTTATCGTGGGTGGCAGATACGCAGTATTTT; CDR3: CASSLSWVADTQYF
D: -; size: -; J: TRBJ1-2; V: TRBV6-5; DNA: TGTGCCAGCAGTTCCACCATTATGACAGGAGATGGCTACACCTTC; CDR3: CASSSTIMTGDGYTF
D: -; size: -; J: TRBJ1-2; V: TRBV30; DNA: TGTGCCTGGAGTGTCGGGATCGACTATGGCTACACCTTC; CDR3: CAWSVGIDYGYTF
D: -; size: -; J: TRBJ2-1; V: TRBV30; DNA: TGTGCCTGGAGGACGGGGGCTGACTACAATGAGCAGTTCTTC; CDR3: CAWRTGADYNEQFF
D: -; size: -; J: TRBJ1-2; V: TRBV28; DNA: TGTGCCAGCAGTTTTGGGGAGGGTGGCGGCTACACCTTC; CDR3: CASSFGEGGGYTF
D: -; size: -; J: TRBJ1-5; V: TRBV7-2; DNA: TGTGCCAGCAGCCGGGACAGCAATCAGCCCCAGCATTTT; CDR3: CASSRDSNQPQHF
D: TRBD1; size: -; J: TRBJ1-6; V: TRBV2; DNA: TGTGCCAGCAGTGAAAGCGCGACAGGGAATTCACCCCTCCACTTT; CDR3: CASSESATGNSPLHF
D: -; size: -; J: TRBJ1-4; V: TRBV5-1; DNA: TGCGCCAGCAGCTTGTGGCAGGGGCAGGGAGAAAAACTGTTTTTT; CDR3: CASSLWQGQGEKLFF
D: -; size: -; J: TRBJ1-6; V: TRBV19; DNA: TGTGCCAGTGGCTTCTATAATTCACCCCTCCACTTT; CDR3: CASGFYNSPLHF
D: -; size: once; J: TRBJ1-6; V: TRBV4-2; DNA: TGTGCCAGCAGCCTAAGTTACCAGGAGGGTGATTCACCCCTCCACTTT; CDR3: CASSLSYQEGDSPLHF
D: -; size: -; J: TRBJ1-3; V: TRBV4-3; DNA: TGCGCCAGCAGCCAGGAGGGATTCTCTGGAAACACCATATATTTT; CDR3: CASSQEGFSGNTIYF
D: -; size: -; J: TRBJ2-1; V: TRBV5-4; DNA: TGTGCCAGCAGCTTGGCCTCTCGGGGGTCCCACAATGAGCAGTTCTTC; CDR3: CASSLASRGSHNEQFF
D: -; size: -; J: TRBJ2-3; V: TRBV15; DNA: TGTGCCACCAGCAGAGGTTTAGCGAGCGCAGATACGCAGTATTTT; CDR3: CATSRGLASADTQYF
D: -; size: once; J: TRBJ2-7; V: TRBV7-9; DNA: TGTGCCAGCAGCTTAAAGGAAAGGGAGCAGTACTTC; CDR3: CASSLKEREQYF
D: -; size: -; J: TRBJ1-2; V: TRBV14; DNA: TGTGCCAGCAGCCCGACGTTTTGGGTTCGGGGCTACACCTTC; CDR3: CASSPTFWVRGYTF
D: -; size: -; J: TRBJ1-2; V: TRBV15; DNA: TGTGCCACCAGCAGAGATCTGAGGGTCGGGGGCTACACCTTC; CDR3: CATSRDLRVGGYTF
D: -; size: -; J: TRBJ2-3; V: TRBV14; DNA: TGTGCCAGCAGCCGTCAGCTCACAGATACGCAGTATTTT; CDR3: CASSRQLTDTQYF
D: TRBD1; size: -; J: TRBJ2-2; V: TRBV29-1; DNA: TGCAGCGTTGTGGCAGGGGGCTCCGGGGAGCTGTTTTTT; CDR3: CSVVAGGSGELFF
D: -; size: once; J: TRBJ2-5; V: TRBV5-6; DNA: TGTGCCAGCAGCTGGGCCGGTGGAGTGGGAGAGACCCAGTACTTC; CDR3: CASSWAGGVGETQYF
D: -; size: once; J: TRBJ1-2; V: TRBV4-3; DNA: TGCGCCAGCAGCCAAGGGAGGTCCCTTGGCCTGTCAGGAGATGGCTACACCTTC; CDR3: CASSQGRSLGLSGDGYTF
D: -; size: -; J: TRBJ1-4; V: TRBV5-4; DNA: TGTGCCAGCAGCAGACCAGGGGAGTTTGAAAAACTGTTTTTT; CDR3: CASSRPGEFEKLFF
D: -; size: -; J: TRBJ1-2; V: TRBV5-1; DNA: TGCGCCAGCAGCTTGTACCAGAACTATGGCTACACCTTC; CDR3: CASSLYQNYGYTF